The clone carrying this TCR beta chain was seen more than once but under ten times. This sample is drawn from a study of CD8+CD57+ T cells in acquired aplastic anemia. Genomic DNA templated the TCR beta VDJ and CDR3 profiling. Using its own MiXCR run on the reads, TCRdb lists one record per CDR3 protein. The sample carries about 130,000 distinct CDR3 sequences, about 40% recorded once. In germline, CDR1 is KGHSH, CDR2 LQKENI. This CDR3 spans 16 amino acids. Deletions cut 6 bases from V and 7 bases from J, with 24 bases between. The sequence came from a human donor in good health, serving as a control. Material for sequencing was sorted CD4+, CD8+, or CD8+CD57+ T cells (not recorded which) from PBMCs. The chain is built from TRBV18 and TRBJ2-5; D uncertain. The CDR3 nucleotides are TGTGCCAGCTCTCCGAATAGGTTAAATCAAGAGAGGACCCAGTACTTC. Translating gives CASSPNRLNQERTQYF.